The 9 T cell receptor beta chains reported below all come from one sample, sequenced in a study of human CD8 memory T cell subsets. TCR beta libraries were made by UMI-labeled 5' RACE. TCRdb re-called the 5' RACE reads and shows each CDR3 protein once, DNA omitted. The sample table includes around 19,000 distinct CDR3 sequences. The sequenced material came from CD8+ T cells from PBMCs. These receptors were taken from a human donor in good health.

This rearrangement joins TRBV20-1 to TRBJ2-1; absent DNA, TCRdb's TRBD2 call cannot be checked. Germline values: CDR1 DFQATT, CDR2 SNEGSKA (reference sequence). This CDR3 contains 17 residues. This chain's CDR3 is CSAREPSGRASYNEQFF.

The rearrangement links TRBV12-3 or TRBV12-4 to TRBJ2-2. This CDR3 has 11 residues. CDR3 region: CASSLARELFF.

CDR3 protein: CSVGMDRPYNEQFF. The chain uses TRBV29-1 and TRBJ2-1; lacking DNA, the TRBD1 call made by TCRdb goes unchecked. Germline V gene sequence: CDR1 SQVTM, CDR2 ANQGSEA. This CDR3 is built from 14 residues.

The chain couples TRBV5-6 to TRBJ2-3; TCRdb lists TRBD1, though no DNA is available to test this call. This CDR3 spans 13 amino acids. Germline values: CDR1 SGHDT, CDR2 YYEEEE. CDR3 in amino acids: CASSFGGADTQYF.

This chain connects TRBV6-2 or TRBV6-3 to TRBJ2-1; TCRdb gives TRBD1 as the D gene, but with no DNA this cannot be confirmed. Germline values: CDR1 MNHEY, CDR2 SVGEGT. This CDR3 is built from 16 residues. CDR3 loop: CASSWERERGDNEQFF.

The CDR3 loop reads CASSHVGGSTDTQYF. The rearrangement links TRBV7-9 to TRBJ2-3; TCRdb calls TRBD1, which cannot be checked without DNA. The germline V gene encodes CDR1 SEHNR and CDR2 FQNEAQ (reference sequence). The CDR3 has 15 residues.

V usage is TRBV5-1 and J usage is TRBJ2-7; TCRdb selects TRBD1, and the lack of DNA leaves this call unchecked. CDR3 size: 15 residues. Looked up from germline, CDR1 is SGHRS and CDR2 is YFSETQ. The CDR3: CASSYGQGASYEQYF.

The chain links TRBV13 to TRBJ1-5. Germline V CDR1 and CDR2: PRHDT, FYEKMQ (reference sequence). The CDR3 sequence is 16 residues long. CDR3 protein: CASSLGIGGDNQPQHF.

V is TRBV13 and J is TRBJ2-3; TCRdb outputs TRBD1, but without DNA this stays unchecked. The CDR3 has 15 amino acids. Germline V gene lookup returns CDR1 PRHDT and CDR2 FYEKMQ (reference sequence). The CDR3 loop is CASSLRTEMTDTQYF.